This passage covers 18 T cell receptor beta chains from one sample sequenced in a study of response to subunit inactivated influenza vaccine. TCRdb re-analysed the RT-PCR reads in MiXCR, keeping a single row per CDR3 protein. This sample carries 400,000 to 550,000 distinct CDR3 sequences, 25% of them seen once, and the ten largest clones take about 1.9%. The sequencing here drew on CD4+ T cells sorted from PBMCs, taken more than 4 days after vaccination. The source of these receptors is a man aged 45 to 65 who received an inactivated influenza vaccine.

The sample holds a few counts of this clonotype. The V call is TRBV4-2, the J call TRBJ2-5; no definite D call. The CDR3 is made up of 13 amino acids. V lost 0 bases, J lost 4 bases, and 6 bases lay in between. Germline V gene data show CDR1 as LGHNA and CDR2 as YNFKEQ. The chain's CDR3 is CASSQEYRETQYF. In DNA form, the CDR3 reads TGTGCCAGCAGCCAAGAGTATCGAGAGACCCAGTACTTC.

This chain uses TRBV29-1 with TRBJ2-5; 9 bases agree with TRBD1. The CDR3 is 15 amino acids. V shed 7 bases and J 4 bases; nucleotides not matched to a gene: 13. CDR1 is SQVTM, CDR2 ANQGSEA, per germline. The CDR3 DNA follows: TGCAGCGCCCGGAGCGGACAGGGGCAGGGAGAGACCCAGTACTTC. The encoded protein is CSARSGQGQGETQYF.

V usage is TRBV10-3 and J usage is TRBJ2-7; 8 bases align to TRBD1. The V and J ends lost 2 bases and 5 bases, in that order; junction bases with no gene match: 5. Germline V gives CDR1 ENHRY, CDR2 SYGVKD. This CDR3 has 14 amino acids. CDR3 coding DNA: TGTGCCATCAGTGAGGGTGACAGGGGCAACGAGCAGTACTTC. Translating it yields CAISEGDRGNEQYF.

This clonotype occurred a few times. V and J are TRBV20-1 and TRBJ2-3, with D perhaps given as TRBD1 or TRBD2 (6 bases each). Germline assignment: CDR1 DFQATT and CDR2 SNEGSKA (reference sequence). With 3 bases removed from V and 2 bases from J, the gap between germline ends came to 12 bases. CDR3 size: 14 residues. The CDR3 region has the DNA TGCAGTGCTAGTAGAGGGGGGAACACAGATACGCAGTATTTT. It specifies CSASRGGNTDTQYF.

A few counts support this clonotype. The CDR3 DNA is TGCGCCAGCAGTCGGGACAGGGGATCAGAGACCCAGTACTTC. It encodes CASSRDRGSETQYF. The rearrangement joins TRBV5-1 to TRBJ2-5; TRBD1 matches at 10 bases. The germline V gene has CDR1 SGHRS and CDR2 YFSETQ. The V segment lost 5 bases and the J segment 4 bases; nucleotides outside the gene matches: 5. There are 14 residues in the CDR3.

This clonotype was seen only a few times. The V gene is TRBV4-3, the J gene TRBJ2-1; 14 nucleotides line up with TRBD2. The CDR3 runs to 18 residues. CDR1 is LGHNA, CDR2 YSLEER, per germline. The V segment lost 3 bases and the J segment 8 bases; nucleotides outside the gene matches: 12. CDR3 nucleotide sequence: TGCGCCAGCAGCCAGGCCTCCGGGACTAGCGGGAGTGGATATGAGCAGTTCTTC. This gives the protein CASSQASGTSGSGYEQFF.

V and J are TRBV20-1 and TRBJ2-7, with 9 bases aligning to TRBD2. Germline CDR1 reads DFQATT; CDR2 reads SNEGSKA (reference sequence). CDR3 size: 15 residues. After removal of 1 base from V and 6 bases from J, the junction contained 10 bases not matched to a gene. Written as DNA, the CDR3 is TGCAGTGCTAGAGCTCGCGGGGGGGCGTGGTTCGAGCAGTACTTC. The encoded protein is CSARARGGAWFEQYF.

The sample holds a few counts of this clonotype. The chain carries TRBV5-1 and TRBJ2-7; the D is unclear. CDR1 is SGHRS, CDR2 YFSETQ, per germline. The CDR3 contains 15 residues. Trimming shortened V by 0 bases and J by 3 bases, and 13 bases separated the two germline ends. The CDR3 region is CASSLGGQALYEQYF. The DNA of the CDR3 is TGCGCCAGCAGCTTGGGCGGTCAGGCCCTCTACGAGCAGTACTTC.

This chain uses TRBV5-1 with TRBJ2-3; perhaps TRBD1 as D (6 bases). Germline V gives CDR1 SGHRS, CDR2 YFSETQ. The CDR3 is 16 residues long. V gave up 3 bases and J gave up 4 bases, with 18 bases separating them. Here the CDR3 DNA reads TGCGCCAGCAGCTCCCCGGACAGTGGCAGCGCAGATACGCAGTATTTT. Its translation: CASSSPDSGSADTQYF.

The V gene is TRBV21-1, the J gene TRBJ2-1; the table assigns TRBD1, which was not confirmed against the DNA. TRBV21-1 is flagged as a pseudogene. The CDR3 covers 17 residues. CDR3: CASSTRSRDRRNNEQFF. CDR3 in DNA: TGTGCCAGCAGCACCCGAAGCCGGGACAGAAGGAACAATGAGCAGTTCTTC.

This clonotype was seen a few times. The rearrangement joins TRBV6-1 to TRBJ2-3, with D uncertain. The CDR3 sequence is 14 residues long. CDR1 is MNHNS and CDR2 is SASEGT in the germline V gene. The V gene lost 5 bases and the J gene lost 0 bases, with 9 bases spanning the gap. CDR3: CASSQGSSTDTQYF. The DNA for the CDR3 is TGTGCCAGCAGTCAAGGGTCTAGCACAGATACGCAGTATTTT.

This chain uses TRBV12-3 or TRBV12-4 with TRBJ2-1, with 12 bases identical to TRBD2. This CDR3 is built from 15 residues. Germline trimming cut 7 bases from V and 4 bases from J; bases unmatched to any gene: 5. The CDR3 region is CASTLTSGRYNEQFF. As DNA, the CDR3 is TGTGCCAGCACCCTTACTAGCGGGAGGTACAATGAGCAGTTCTTC.

This clonotype was detected a few times. The chain uses TRBV19 and TRBJ1-6; no firm D call. Trimming pared 3 bases from V and 5 bases from J, leaving 14 bases between. The CDR3 totals 16 residues. CDR1 is LNHDA, CDR2 SQIVND, per germline (reference sequence). The CDR3 DNA reads as TGTGCCAGTAGTATGTTTATCAGAGGAGATAATTCACCCCTCCACTTT. Translating it yields CASSMFIRGDNSPLHF. Full variable domain (rest looked up from reference TRBV19 and TRBJ1-6): DGGITQSPKYLFRKEGQNVTLSCEQNLNHDAMYWYRQDPGQGLRLIYYSQIVNDFQKGDIAEGYSVSREKKESFPLTVTSAQKNPTAFYLCASSMFIRGDNSPLHFGNGTRLTVT.

The V gene is TRBV12-3 or TRBV12-4, the J gene TRBJ2-5, with a tentative D call TRBD1 (5 bases). Trimming took off 4 bases at V and 1 base at J, with 7 bases between the two ends. CDR3 size: 13 residues. In nucleotides, the CDR3 is TGTGCCAGCAGTTGGGGCCTCCAAGAGACCCAGTACTTC. Translation gives CASSWGLQETQYF.

The chain uses TRBV5-1 and TRBJ1-1; tentatively, D is TRBD1 (5 bases). The length of the CDR3 is 15 residues. CDR1 and CDR2 (germline): SGHRS, YFSETQ. Trimming took off 6 bases at V and 10 bases at J, with 25 bases between the two ends. The CDR3 DNA is TGCGCCAGCAACGAAGGTGGGACGGTGTTAACTAGAGCTTTCTTT. Its protein is CASNEGGTVLTRAFF.

The J gene is TRBJ2-7, the V gene TRBV2, with 8 positions matching TRBD2. The CDR3 extends over 15 amino acids. The germline gives CDR1 SNHLY, CDR2 FYNNEI. V trimming: 6 bases; J trimming: 5 bases; junction bases outside the gene matches: 12. In DNA form, the CDR3 reads TGTGCCAGCAGCCTACTAGCGGTCCTTTTCCACGAGCAGTACTTC. Its translation: CASSLLAVLFHEQYF.

This chain connects TRBV20-1 to TRBJ2-1; tentative D call: TRBD2 (6 bases). V lost 6 bases to trimming and J lost 6 bases, with 18 bases between them. The CDR3 is 14 residues long. Germline V gene data show CDR1 as DFQATT and CDR2 as SNEGSKA (reference sequence). The CDR3 region is CSALRGSLPNEQFF. CDR3 in DNA: TGCAGTGCCCTGCGGGGCTCCTTGCCCAATGAGCAGTTCTTC.

A few counts support this clonotype. The rearrangement uses TRBV7-9 and TRBJ2-1, with D uncertain. The germline V and J ends were trimmed by 1 base and 2 bases, with 12 bases remaining between them. The germline gives CDR1 SEHNR, CDR2 FQNEAQ (reference sequence). This CDR3 is built from 16 residues. In DNA, the CDR3 is TGTGCCAGCAGCTTAGTCAGGACCACCACCTACAATGAGCAGTTCTTC. Its protein is CASSLVRTTTYNEQFF.